These T cell receptor beta chains were read from a single sample in a study of blood T cell repertoires in COVID-19. Data came from immunoSEQ multiplex PCR; TCRdb stores just in-frame clones and leaves some out. The sample lists roughly 70,000 clones; about 86% were seen once. Material for sequencing was peripheral blood. All receptors derive from an older woman with acute or convalescent COVID-19. CDR3s include the opening cysteine and the closing phenylalanine or tryptophan. The D gene is left open where the match is weak. Size values are once, few and many counts, or a class for expanded clones, and some rows have none.

v_call: TRBV10-3
clone_size: -
j_call: TRBJ1-1
d_call: -
cdr3_nt: TGTGCCATCAGTCCCCCGGGGGGGCCCCTAATGAATGGAGCTTTCTTT
cdr3_aa: CAISPPGGPLMNGAFF

v_call: TRBV2
clone_size: many
j_call: TRBJ1-6
d_call: -
cdr3_nt: TGTGCCAGCAGTGAAGGGCGGAATAATTCACCCCTCCACTTT
cdr3_aa: CASSEGRNNSPLHF

v_call: TRBV7-2
clone_size: -
j_call: TRBJ1-5
d_call: -
cdr3_nt: TGTGCCAGCAGCTTAGAATCAGGAGGCGATCAGCCCCAGCATTTT
cdr3_aa: CASSLESGGDQPQHF

v_call: TRBV2
clone_size: -
j_call: TRBJ1-3
d_call: TRBD1
cdr3_nt: TGTGCCAGCAGTGGTACAGGGGTATTGTCTGGAAACACCATATATTTT
cdr3_aa: CASSGTGVLSGNTIYF

v_call: TRBV6-5
clone_size: -
j_call: TRBJ1-3
d_call: -
cdr3_nt: TGTGCCAGCAGTTTGTACCCCCCAGGCTCTGGAAACACCATATATTTT
cdr3_aa: CASSLYPPGSGNTIYF

v_call: TRBV3-1/TRBV3-2
clone_size: -
j_call: TRBJ1-3
d_call: -
cdr3_nt: TGTGCCAGCAGCTCGACCGGGACTTACTCTGGAAACACCATATATTTT
cdr3_aa: CASSSTGTYSGNTIYF

v_call: TRBV5-1
clone_size: -
j_call: TRBJ2-7
d_call: TRBD2
cdr3_nt: TGCGCCAGCAGCCTTCTAGCGGGGGGAGCCTACGAGCAGTACTTC
cdr3_aa: CASSLLAGGAYEQYF

v_call: TRBV5-1
clone_size: -
j_call: TRBJ1-1
d_call: TRBD1
cdr3_nt: TGCGCCAGCAGCCAAACAGGGGCTGGCGGCACTGAAGCTTTCTTT
cdr3_aa: CASSQTGAGGTEAFF

v_call: TRBV14
clone_size: -
j_call: TRBJ1-3
d_call: -
cdr3_nt: TGTGCCAGCAGCGGGCCTCGGGGTCTCGGCTCTGGAAACACCATATATTTT
cdr3_aa: CASSGPRGLGSGNTIYF

v_call: TRBV7-2
clone_size: -
j_call: TRBJ2-3
d_call: -
cdr3_nt: TGTGCCAGCAGCTTCCTACCCCGGGGAGATACGCAGTATTTT
cdr3_aa: CASSFLPRGDTQYF

v_call: TRBV19
clone_size: -
j_call: TRBJ1-2
d_call: TRBD1
cdr3_nt: TGTGCCAGTAGTACTCCCCGGGACAGTAATAACTATGGCTACACCTTC
cdr3_aa: CASSTPRDSNNYGYTF

v_call: TRBV27
clone_size: -
j_call: TRBJ1-6
d_call: -
cdr3_nt: TGTGCCAGCAGCCCCGGCGACCTCACAGGGACCCCCTATAATTCACCCCTCCACTTT
cdr3_aa: CASSPGDLTGTPYNSPLHF

v_call: TRBV6-5
clone_size: -
j_call: TRBJ1-1
d_call: -
cdr3_nt: TGTGCCTATTCAGGGAACGCTGAAGCTTTCTTT
cdr3_aa: CAYSGNAEAFF

v_call: TRBV20-1
clone_size: few
j_call: TRBJ1-2
d_call: -
cdr3_nt: TGCAGTGCTAGTCGGGGGGGCCGAAGGGACTATGGCTACACCTTC
cdr3_aa: CSASRGGRRDYGYTF

v_call: TRBV5-1
clone_size: -
j_call: TRBJ2-3
d_call: -
cdr3_nt: TGCGCCAGCAGCTTGTCCCGAGGTACTAGCACAGATACGCAGTATTTT
cdr3_aa: CASSLSRGTSTDTQYF

v_call: TRBV21-1
clone_size: -
j_call: TRBJ2-3
d_call: -
cdr3_nt: TGTGCCAGCAATCCCCGGGGGGACAGGCGCACAGATACGCAGTATTTT
cdr3_aa: CASNPRGDRRTDTQYF

v_call: TRBV18
clone_size: -
j_call: TRBJ2-7
d_call: TRBD1
cdr3_nt: TGTGCCAGCTCATCAGGGACAGGGGCCTACGAGCAGTACTTC
cdr3_aa: CASSSGTGAYEQYF

v_call: TRBV18
clone_size: -
j_call: TRBJ2-7
d_call: -
cdr3_nt: TGTGCCAGCTCACCCCCGGGTCGCTTAGAGCAGTACTTC
cdr3_aa: CASSPPGRLEQYF

v_call: TRBV11-2
clone_size: few
j_call: TRBJ2-7
d_call: TRBD1
cdr3_nt: TGTGCCAGCAGCATCGGACAGGGTGCCTACGAGCAGTACTTC
cdr3_aa: CASSIGQGAYEQYF

v_call: TRBV7-6
clone_size: medium-sized
j_call: TRBJ1-3
d_call: -
cdr3_nt: TGTGCCAGCAGCAGGACCGGGGGGGACGGAAACACCATATATTTT
cdr3_aa: CASSRTGGDGNTIYF

v_call: TRBV6-6
clone_size: -
j_call: TRBJ1-6
d_call: -
cdr3_nt: TGTGCCAGCAGATGGACAGATTTTAATTCACCCCTCCACTTT
cdr3_aa: CASRWTDFNSPLHF

v_call: TRBV18
clone_size: once
j_call: TRBJ2-3
d_call: TRBD2
cdr3_nt: TGTGCCAGCTCAGGTGCGGGGGGGCCCCGAGATACGCAGTATTTT
cdr3_aa: CASSGAGGPRDTQYF

v_call: TRBV6-1
clone_size: medium-sized
j_call: TRBJ1-3
d_call: -
cdr3_nt: TGTGCCAGCAGTGAAGAGAGGGTCTCTGGAAACACCATATATTTT
cdr3_aa: CASSEERVSGNTIYF

v_call: TRBV9
clone_size: -
j_call: TRBJ1-1
d_call: TRBD1
cdr3_nt: TGTGCCAGCTCCGAATGGGACAGAAGAACGAAGAACACTGAAGCTTTCTTT
cdr3_aa: CASSEWDRRTKNTEAFF

v_call: TRBV5-4
clone_size: -
j_call: TRBJ2-5
d_call: TRBD2
cdr3_nt: TGTGCCAGCAGTTTAGGACTAGAGCAAGAGACCCAGTACTTC
cdr3_aa: CASSLGLEQETQYF

v_call: TRBV12-3/TRBV12-4
clone_size: -
j_call: TRBJ1-6
d_call: -
cdr3_nt: TGTGCCAGCAGTTTTCGGGAAGCACCCCTCCACTTT
cdr3_aa: CASSFREAPLHF

v_call: TRBV6-5
clone_size: -
j_call: TRBJ2-7
d_call: TRBD2
cdr3_nt: TGTGCCAGCAGGGCTTCTAGCGGGGGGGTCTACGAGCAGTACTTC
cdr3_aa: CASRASSGGVYEQYF

v_call: TRBV24-1
clone_size: -
j_call: TRBJ2-2
d_call: -
cdr3_nt: TGTGCCACCAGTGAAACTAGCTCGAACACCGGGGAGCTGTTTTTT
cdr3_aa: CATSETSSNTGELFF

v_call: TRBV4-1
clone_size: -
j_call: TRBJ1-5
d_call: -
cdr3_nt: TGCGCCAGCAGCCAAGATGGGACTTATAGCAATCAGCCCCAGCATTTT
cdr3_aa: CASSQDGTYSNQPQHF

v_call: TRBV18
clone_size: -
j_call: TRBJ2-7
d_call: TRBD1
cdr3_nt: TGTGCCAGCTCCCTCAGGACAGGGGACGAGCAGTACTTC
cdr3_aa: CASSLRTGDEQYF

v_call: TRBV6-6
clone_size: -
j_call: TRBJ2-1
d_call: -
cdr3_nt: TGTGCCAGCATCTTGAGGGGGTCCAATGAGCAGTTCTTC
cdr3_aa: CASILRGSNEQFF